A single sample is the source of the 20 T cell receptor beta chains below, sequenced in a study of a mutant IDH1 vaccine in newly diagnosed glioma. The antigens these receptors bind are not known. Indicated time point: week 23, last vaccination. Each dose delivered 300 ug of mutant IDH1 20-mer peptide subcutaneously with imiquimod. Here immunoSEQ multiplex PCR was the method, and the copy in TCRdb shows in-frame clones only, minus some. The sample holds roughly 43,000 clones, 70% to 85% seen once. The sequencing used PBMCs, collected from a glioma patient whose treatment included an IDH1 peptide vaccine. The receptors here all came from a woman between 18 and 30 years old with glioma. Some clones in this sample may be carry-over from other donors' samples.

V gene TRBV12-2 combines with J gene TRBJ1-6. TRBV12-2 is classified as a pseudogene. The CDR3 spans 21 residues. The DNA for the CDR3 is TGTGCAAGTCGCTTAGAAGAGGGCAGGGCAACGACCAGCTCCTATAATTCACCCCTCCACTTT. Protein sequence: CASRLEEGRATTSSYNSPLHF.

The chain carries TRBV19 and TRBJ1-1, with D perhaps matching TRBD1 (6 bases). V was shortened by 5 bases and J by 1 base, with 14 bases between the two germline ends. The CDR3 runs 15 residues. Germline assignment: CDR1 LNHDA and CDR2 SQIVND (reference sequence). The chain's CDR3 is CASSPTGLPNTEAFF. CDR3 bases: TGTGCCAGTAGTCCGACAGGTCTTCCGAACACTGAAGCTTTCTTT.

The chain has TRBV2 and TRBJ2-7; 7 nucleotides match TRBD1. V lost 4 bases, J lost 4 bases, and 10 bases stayed unmatched. The CDR3 is made up of 15 amino acids. Germline CDR1 SNHLY, CDR2 FYNNEI. CDR3 nucleotide sequence: TGTGCCAGCAGTGGGGGTGGGACAGACCCTTACGAGCAGTACTTC. It codes for CASSGGGTDPYEQYF.

This clone has just one count. V is TRBV5-6 and J is TRBJ1-6; D gene unclear. The germline CDR1 and CDR2 sequences are SGHDT and YYEEEE. Trimming pared 0 bases from V and 11 bases from J, leaving 12 bases between. The CDR3 is 14 amino acids. The CDR3 loop reads CASSLEVSRAPLHF. The DNA of the CDR3 is TGTGCCAGCAGCTTGGAAGTAAGCCGAGCACCCCTCCACTTT.

V usage is TRBV5-1 and J usage is TRBJ1-2; D remains ambiguous. CDR1 and CDR2 from the germline V gene are SGHRS and YFSETQ. V shed 3 bases and J shed 2 bases, with 17 bases lying between them. This CDR3 spans 16 amino acids. The CDR3: CASSWLSGRKNYGYTF. CDR3 in DNA: TGCGCCAGCAGCTGGCTCAGTGGGAGAAAAAACTATGGCTACACCTTC.

V is TRBV7-8 and J is TRBJ2-5, with D possibly matching TRBD2 (5 bases). CDR1 and CDR2 from the germline V gene are SGHVS and FQNEAQ. The V end lost 1 base, the J end lost 2 bases, and 11 bases lay between the germline ends. This CDR3 region has 15 residues. This chain's CDR3 is CASSLVRRVQETQYF. The DNA for the CDR3 is TGTGCCAGCAGCTTAGTAAGGCGGGTGCAAGAGACCCAGTACTTC.

The chain joins TRBV6-5 to TRBJ2-7; D not certain. This CDR3 contains 11 residues. From germline, CDR1 is MNHEY and CDR2 SVGAGI. V lost 4 bases, J lost 4 bases, and 5 bases lay in between. CDR3 protein: CASSLGYEQYF. CDR3 bases: TGTGCCAGCAGTTTGGGTTACGAGCAGTACTTC.

The V and J genes are TRBV5-6 and TRBJ2-3, with D perhaps matching TRBD2 (5 bases). V dropped 1 base and J dropped 8 bases, with 11 bases sitting between them. CDR1 and CDR2 (germline): SGHDT, YYEEEE. This CDR3 comprises 13 residues. In nucleotides, the CDR3 is TGTGCCAGCAGCTTGTATCGTGGAGGTACGCAGTATTTT. This encodes CASSLYRGGTQYF.

This clone came up a few times. The CDR3 loop reads CASRRFLMNTEAFF. The CDR3 nucleotides are TGTGCCAGCAGACGGTTTCTCATGAACACTGAAGCTTTCTTT. V gene TRBV13 combines with J gene TRBJ1-1; D gene ambiguous. The germline CDR1 and CDR2 sequences are PRHDT and FYEKMQ (reference sequence). The CDR3 contains 14 residues. The V and J ends lost 6 bases and 0 bases respectively, with 11 bases between them. Looking up the rest from reference TRBV13 and TRBJ1-1 gives the full variable domain: AAGVIQSPRHLIKEKRETATLKCYPIPRHDTVYWYQQGPGQDPQFLISFYEKMQSDKGSIPDRFSAQQFSDYHSELNMSSLELGDSALYFCASRRFLMNTEAFFGQGTRLTVV.

This chain joins TRBV6-5 and TRBJ1-4; the D is unclear. This CDR3 comprises 15 residues. V dropped 5 bases and J dropped 0 bases, with 10 bases sitting between them. Germline CDR1 is MNHEY and CDR2 is SVGAGI. The CDR3 bases are TGTGCCAGCAGTCCGGGCGACGCAACTAATGAAAAACTGTTTTTT. Translating gives CASSPGDATNEKLFF.

V and J are TRBV6-1 and TRBJ1-5, with TRBD1 matching 10 bases. This CDR3 is 14 amino acids long. Losses at the gene ends were 8 bases for V and 2 bases for J; bases not matched to a gene: 3. Germline CDR1 MNHNS, CDR2 SASEGT. CDR3 DNA sequence: TGTGCCAGCCGAGGGACAGGGGGCAATCAGCCCCAGCATTTT. Protein: CASRGTGGNQPQHF.

This rearrangement joins TRBV4-1 to TRBJ2-7; D is unclear. V was trimmed by 0 bases and J by 4 bases, leaving 4 bases between them. Germline values: CDR1 MGHRA, CDR2 YSYEKL. The CDR3 spans 12 residues. The chain's CDR3 is CASSQDRYEQYF. In DNA form, the CDR3 reads TGCGCCAGCAGCCAAGATAGATACGAGCAGTACTTC.

The genes are TRBV7-9 and TRBJ2-7; D gene ambiguous. The CDR3 extends over 12 amino acids. Germline CDR1 SEHNR, CDR2 FQNEAQ (reference sequence). Trimming shortened V by 5 bases and J by 5 bases, and 10 bases separated the two germline ends. This CDR3 reads CASSPLGDEQYF. The CDR3 coding sequence is TGTGCCAGCAGCCCCCTCGGCGACGAGCAGTACTTC.

For this clone: The germline gene is not matched at one end of the junction; a read error may be the cause. V and J are TRBV28 and TRBJ2-3; 11 bases are a match to TRBD2. The CDR3 spans 14 residues. Germline V gene data show CDR1 as MDHEN and CDR2 as SYDVKM. CDR3 sequence: CASNLSSGGRSKHF. The CDR3 bases are TGTGCCAGCAACCTGTCTAGCGGGGGGCGGAGTAAGCATTTT.

J is TRBJ1-1 and V is TRBV9; the D gene is possibly TRBD1 (5 bases). This CDR3 is 13 amino acids long. V was clipped by 4 bases and J by 6 bases, with 13 bases between them. CDR1 and CDR2 (germline): SGDLS, YYNGEE. DNA of the CDR3: TGTGCCAGCAGCCGGGAGTTGGGGGCTGAAGCTTTCTTT. As protein: CASSRELGAEAFF.

The chain links TRBV5-1 to TRBJ1-1; D is ambiguous. V gave up 6 bases and J gave up 1 base, with 13 bases separating them. There are 14 residues in the CDR3. Germline lookup yields CDR1 SGHRS and CDR2 YFSETQ. The CDR3 DNA reads as TGCGCCAGCAAAGCCATTAGTAGGAACACTGAAGCTTTCTTT. Amino acids: CASKAISRNTEAFF.

The chain recombines TRBV5-8 with TRBJ1-5; a weak D match, TRBD1 (5 bases). Trimming shortened V by 0 bases and J by 8 bases, and 15 bases separated the two germline ends. Germline V gene lookup returns CDR1 SGHTS and CDR2 YDEGEE. This CDR3 has 15 residues. The CDR3 DNA follows: TGTGCCAGCAGCTTGGGAAGGGGCCCGGGTGAGCCCCAGCATTTT. It yields the protein CASSLGRGPGEPQHF.

The V and J genes are TRBV7-9 and TRBJ1-2, with TRBD1 matching 7 bases. The V and J ends lost 3 bases and 4 bases, in that order; junction bases with no gene match: 11. Germline V gene lookup returns CDR1 SEHNR and CDR2 FQNEAQ (reference sequence). CDR3 length equals 16 residues. The CDR3: CASSFSREGDSYGYTF. The DNA of the CDR3 is TGTGCCAGCAGCTTTAGTAGAGAGGGGGACAGCTATGGCTACACCTTC.

This clone was found once. The gene calls are TRBV5-1 and TRBJ2-1; D possibly corresponds to TRBD1 (5 bases). V was cut by 0 bases and J by 2 bases, with 12 bases left in between. Germline assignment: CDR1 SGHRS and CDR2 YFSETQ. CDR3 length equals 16 residues. CDR3 residues: CASSLDAGLTYNEQFF. CDR3 in DNA: TGCGCCAGCAGCTTGGACGCAGGGCTTACCTACAATGAGCAGTTCTTC.

The rearrangement links TRBV5-1 to TRBJ2-1; TRBD2 matches at 9 bases. The CDR3 length is 15 residues. Germline V gene data show CDR1 as SGHRS and CDR2 as YFSETQ. V dropped 4 bases and J dropped 8; count of bases not matched to a gene: 10. CDR3 loop: CASSGVVAGVHEQFF. CDR3 in DNA: TGCGCCAGCAGCGGGGTAGTAGCGGGAGTCCATGAGCAGTTCTTC.